The 15 T cell receptor beta chains below were found in one sample sequenced in a study of OX40 agonist ivuxolimab in advanced cancers. Libraries were prepared by immunoSEQ multiplex PCR; TCRdb keeps only in-frame clonotypes and omits some of them. The table shows 60,000 to 100,000 clones, with roughly 80% occurring only once. The specimen was CD4+ or CD8+ T cells sorted from blood, collected in a trial of the OX40 agonist ivuxolimab. These TCRs come from an adult with an advanced solid tumor such as melanoma, head and neck, liver or kidney cancer.

The chain has TRBV6-1 and TRBJ2-4; D may be TRBD2 (5 bases). Germline V gene data show CDR1 as MNHNS and CDR2 as SASEGT. V shed 2 bases and J shed 2 bases, with 13 bases lying between them. The CDR3 is made up of 16 amino acids. CDR3 amino acids: CASSESRATTKNIQYF. For the CDR3, the DNA is TGTGCCAGCAGTGAATCGAGGGCTACGACCAAAAACATTCAGTACTTC.

V is TRBV6-4 and J is TRBJ2-7, with 12 bases lining up with TRBD2. CDR3 size: 16 residues. With V trimmed by 7 bases and J by 0 bases, 7 bases remained unmatched. CDR1 and CDR2 (germline): MRHNA, SNTAGT. The chain's CDR3 is CASIKLAGGRSYEQYF. CDR3 bases: TGTGCCAGCATTAAACTAGCGGGAGGCCGCTCCTACGAGCAGTACTTC.

This clone was recorded once. The chain employs TRBV7-7 and TRBJ2-3, with no clear D. The CDR3 extends over 14 amino acids. V lost 1 base and J lost 3, with 8 bases in between. Germline lookup yields CDR1 SSHAT and CDR2 FNYEAQ (reference sequence). Written as DNA, the CDR3 is TGTGCCAGCAGCTTAGAGCCATCGACAGATACGCAGTATTTT. Encoded protein: CASSLEPSTDTQYF.

CDR3 region: CASRGSYQPQHF. In nucleotides, the CDR3 is TGTGCCAGCAGGGGCAGCTATCAGCCCCAGCATTTT. The gene calls are TRBV6-5 and TRBJ1-5; D is unclear. Per the germline V gene, CDR1 is MNHEY and CDR2 is SVGAGI. CDR3 length: 12 residues. Deletions cut 6 bases from V and 5 bases from J, with 8 bases between.

Notes on this clone: Other nucleotide sequences from this sample produce the same CDR3. The chain recombines TRBV6-5 with TRBJ2-7; TRBD1 aligns across 8 bases. V dropped 3 bases and J dropped 1; count of bases not matched to a gene: 5. The CDR3 consists of 15 residues. Germline-derived CDR1 and CDR2 are MNHEY and SVGAGI. The CDR3 reads CASSYSGTGSYEQYF. The CDR3 bases are TGTGCCAGCAGTTATTCCGGGACAGGTTCCTACGAGCAGTACTTC.

This chain uses TRBV9 with TRBJ2-1; no firm D call. The germline CDR1 and CDR2 sequences are SGDLS and YYNGEE. This CDR3 contains 15 residues. Between the trimmed V and J ends, which lost 4 bases and 5 bases, there was a span of 16 bases. The CDR3 region has the DNA TGTGCCAGCAGCATTAGAGACGGGCCTAACAATGAGCAGTTCTTC. Translated, it gives CASSIRDGPNNEQFF.

The chain recombines TRBV11-2 with TRBJ2-6; possible D gene TRBD2, 6 bases. V was shortened by 4 bases and J by 3 bases, with 10 bases between the two germline ends. This CDR3 is built from 15 residues. Germline lookup yields CDR1 SGHAT and CDR2 FQNNGV. In DNA, the CDR3 is TGTGCCAGCAGCTCTATCGGGGGTGGGGCCAACGTCCTGACTTTC. This translates into CASSSIGGGANVLTF.

The V call is TRBV15, the J call TRBJ1-6; D may be TRBD1 (5 bases). There are 14 residues in the CDR3. The V end lost 6 bases, the J end lost 3 bases, and 9 bases lay between the germline ends. The germline gives CDR1 LNHNV, CDR2 YYDKDF (reference sequence). DNA of the CDR3: TGTGCCACCAGGAGACAGAACTATAATTCACCCCTCCACTTT. Its protein is CATRRQNYNSPLHF.

The rearrangement uses TRBV5-6 and TRBJ1-1, with no clear D. CDR3 length equals 11 residues. V lost 6 bases and J 5 bases, leaving 8 bases between the germline ends. CDR1 is SGHDT and CDR2 is YYEEEE in the germline V gene. CDR3 sequence: CASIGGTEAFF. The CDR3 region has the DNA TGTGCCAGCATCGGAGGTACTGAAGCTTTCTTT. Based on the CDR3 plus reference TRBV5-6 and TRBJ1-1, the full variable domain is DAGVTQSPTHLIKTRGQQVTLRCSPKSGHDTVSWYQQALGQGPQFIFQYYEEEERQRGNFPDRFSGHQFPNYSSELNVNALLLGDSALYLCASIGGTEAFFGQGTRLTVV.

This clone was recorded once. The chain employs TRBV6-5 and TRBJ2-7; 7 bases are shared with TRBD1. V shed 4 bases and J 2 bases; nucleotides not matched to a gene: 8. Germline lookup yields CDR1 MNHEY and CDR2 SVGAGI. The CDR3 extends over 15 amino acids. For the CDR3, the DNA is TGTGCCAGCAGTTCCCGGGGCAGGGGGACCTACGAGCAGTACTTC. This translates into CASSSRGRGTYEQYF.

V gene TRBV5-5 combines with J gene TRBJ2-7; 7 bases are a match to TRBD1. With 9 bases clipped from V and 5 bases from J, the junction kept 14 bases outside the gene matches. Germline V gives CDR1 SGHKS, CDR2 YYEKEE (reference sequence). The CDR3 is 14 residues long. The CDR3 reads CATAPQTGLHEQYF. CDR3 sequence (DNA): TGTGCCACCGCCCCCCAGACAGGGCTCCACGAGCAGTACTTC.

The genes are TRBV28 and TRBJ1-2; the D gene is possibly TRBD1 (6 bases). Germline assignment: CDR1 MDHEN and CDR2 SYDVKM. Trimming stripped 3 bases from V and 4 bases from J, with 18 bases between. CDR3 length: 16 residues. CDR3 bases: TGTGCCAGCAGTTTGGATCCCTTTAGGGGGAGCTATGGCTACACCTTC. It yields the protein CASSLDPFRGSYGYTF.

The chain combines TRBV6-4 with TRBJ2-2; D may be TRBD1 (5 bases). V was trimmed by 8 bases and J by 4 bases, leaving 14 bases between them. The CDR3 has 14 residues. From germline, CDR1 is MRHNA and CDR2 SNTAGT. The CDR3 nucleotides are TGTGCCAGCGGAACAGGTTCCGCCACCGGGGAGCTGTTTTTT. Translated, it gives CASGTGSATGELFF.

The V and J genes are TRBV15 and TRBJ2-4; D not resolved. Trimming removed 0 bases from V and 0 bases from J, with 9 bases in between. Per the germline V gene, CDR1 is LNHNV and CDR2 is YYDKDF (reference sequence). The CDR3 is 16 residues long. CDR3 sequence: CATSRDLGEAKNIQYF. The CDR3 nucleotides read TGTGCCACCAGCAGAGATCTTGGGGAAGCCAAAAACATTCAGTACTTC. Variable domain in full (rest from reference TRBV15 and TRBJ2-4): DAMVIQNPRYQVTQFGKPVTLSCSQTLNHNVMYWYQQKSSQAPKLLFHYYDKDFNNEADTPDNFQSRRPNTSFCFLDIRSPGLGDTAMYLCATSRDLGEAKNIQYFGAGTRLSVL.

This clone was found a few times. The rearrangement uses TRBV25-1 and TRBJ1-1, with 7 bases fitting TRBD1. The CDR3 loop spans 9 amino acids. V trimming: 10 bases; J trimming: 11 bases; junction bases outside the gene matches: 4. Germline values: CDR1 MGHDK, CDR2 SYGVNS. The CDR3 sequence is CAMGQMAFF. The CDR3, as DNA: TGTGCCATGGGACAGATGGCTTTCTTT.